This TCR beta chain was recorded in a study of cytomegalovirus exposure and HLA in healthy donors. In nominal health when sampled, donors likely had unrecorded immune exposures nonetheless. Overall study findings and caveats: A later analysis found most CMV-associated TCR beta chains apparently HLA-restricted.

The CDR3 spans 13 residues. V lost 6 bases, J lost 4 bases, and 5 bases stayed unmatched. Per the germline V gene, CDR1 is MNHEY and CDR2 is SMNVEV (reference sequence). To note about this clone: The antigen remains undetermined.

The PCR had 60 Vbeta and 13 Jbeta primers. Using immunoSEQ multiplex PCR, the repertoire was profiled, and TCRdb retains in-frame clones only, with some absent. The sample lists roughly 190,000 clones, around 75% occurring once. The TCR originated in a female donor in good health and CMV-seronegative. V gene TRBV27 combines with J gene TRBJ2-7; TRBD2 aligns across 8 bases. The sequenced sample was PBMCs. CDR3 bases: TGTGCCAGCAGCTTTCCGGGGGGGTACGAGCAGTACTTC. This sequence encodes CASSFPGGYEQYF.